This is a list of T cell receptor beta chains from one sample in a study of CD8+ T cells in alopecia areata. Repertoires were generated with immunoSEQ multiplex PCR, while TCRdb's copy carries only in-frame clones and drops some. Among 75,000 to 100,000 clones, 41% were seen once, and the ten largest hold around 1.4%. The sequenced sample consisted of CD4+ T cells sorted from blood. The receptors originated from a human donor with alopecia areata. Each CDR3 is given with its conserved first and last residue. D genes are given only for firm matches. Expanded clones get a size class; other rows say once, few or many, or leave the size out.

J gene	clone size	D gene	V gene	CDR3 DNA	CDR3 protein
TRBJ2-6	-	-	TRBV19	TGTGCCAGCTCCGGGACAATCTGGTCTGGGGCCAACGTCCTGACTTTC	CASSGTIWSGANVLTF
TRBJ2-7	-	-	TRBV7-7	TGTGCTAGCAGCCGTCCTATGGGTGAGCAGTACTTC	CASSRPMGEQYF
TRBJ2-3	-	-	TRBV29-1	TGCAGCGTTGAATTTACACACGTAGATACGCAGTATTTT	CSVEFTHVDTQYF
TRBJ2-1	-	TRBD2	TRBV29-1	TGCAGCCCTCGACTAGCGGGGCGCAATGAGCAGTTCTTC	CSPRLAGRNEQFF
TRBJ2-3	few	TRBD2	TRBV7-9	TGTGCCAGCAGCTTCGGGGGGGGCACAGATACGCAGTATTTT	CASSFGGGTDTQYF
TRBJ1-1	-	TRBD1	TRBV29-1	TGCAGCGTGGTGGGACAGGGGGCCAGAACTGAAGCTTTCTTT	CSVVGQGARTEAFF
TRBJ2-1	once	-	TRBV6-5	TGTGCCAGCAGTCGGGCGGGGCTTTTTAATGAGCAGTTCTTC	CASSRAGLFNEQFF
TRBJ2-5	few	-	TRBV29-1	TGCAGCGTTGGACAGGCGCAAGAGACCCAGTACTTC	CSVGQAQETQYF
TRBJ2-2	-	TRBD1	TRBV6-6	TGTGCCAGTCGGACAGGTGCGAACACCGGGGAGCTGTTTTTT	CASRTGANTGELFF
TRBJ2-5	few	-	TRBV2	TGTGCCAGCGCCAGGGGACAGACCCAGTACTTC	CASARGQTQYF
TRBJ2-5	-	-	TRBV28	TGTGCCAGCAGTTTATGGGACCTCAGGGATACCCAAGAGACCCAGTACTTC	CASSLWDLRDTQETQYF